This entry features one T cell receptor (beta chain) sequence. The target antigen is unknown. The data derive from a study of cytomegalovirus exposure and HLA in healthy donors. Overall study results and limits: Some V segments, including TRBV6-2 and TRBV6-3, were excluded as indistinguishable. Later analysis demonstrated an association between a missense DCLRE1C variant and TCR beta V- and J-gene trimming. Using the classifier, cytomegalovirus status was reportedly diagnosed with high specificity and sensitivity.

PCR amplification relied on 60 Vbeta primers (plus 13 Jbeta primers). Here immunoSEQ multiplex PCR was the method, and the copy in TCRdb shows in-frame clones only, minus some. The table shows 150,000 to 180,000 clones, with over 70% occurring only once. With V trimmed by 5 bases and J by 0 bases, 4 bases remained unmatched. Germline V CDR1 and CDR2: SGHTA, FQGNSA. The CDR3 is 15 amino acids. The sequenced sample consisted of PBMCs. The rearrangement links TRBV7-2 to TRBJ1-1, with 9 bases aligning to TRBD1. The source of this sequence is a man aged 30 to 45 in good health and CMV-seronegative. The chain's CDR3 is CASSIGTGMNTEAFF. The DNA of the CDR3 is TGTGCCAGCAGCATCGGGACAGGGATGAACACTGAAGCTTTCTTT.